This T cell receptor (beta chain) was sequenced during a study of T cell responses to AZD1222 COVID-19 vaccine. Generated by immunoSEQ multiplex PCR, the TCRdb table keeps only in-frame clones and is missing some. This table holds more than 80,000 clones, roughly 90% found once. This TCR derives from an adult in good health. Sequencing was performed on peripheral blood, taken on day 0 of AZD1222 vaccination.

CDR3 sequence reads: CASSLSGQGYNEQFF. The CDR3 bases are TGTGCCAGCAGTTTATCCGGGCAGGGTTACAATGAGCAGTTCTTC. The chain carries TRBV28 and TRBJ2-1, with D possibly matching TRBD1 (5 bases). This CDR3 spans 15 amino acids. Trimming removed 1 base from V and 4 bases from J, with 11 bases in between. Germline lookup yields CDR1 MDHEN and CDR2 SYDVKM.